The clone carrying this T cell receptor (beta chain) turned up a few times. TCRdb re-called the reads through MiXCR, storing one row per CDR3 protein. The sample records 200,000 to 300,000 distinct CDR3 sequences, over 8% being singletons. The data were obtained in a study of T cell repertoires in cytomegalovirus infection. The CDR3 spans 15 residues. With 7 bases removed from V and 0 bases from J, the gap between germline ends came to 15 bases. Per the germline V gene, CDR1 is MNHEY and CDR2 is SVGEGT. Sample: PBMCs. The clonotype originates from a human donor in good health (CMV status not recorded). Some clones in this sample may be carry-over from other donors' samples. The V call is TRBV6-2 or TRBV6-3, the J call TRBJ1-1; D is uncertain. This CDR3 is CASINPTALNTEAFF. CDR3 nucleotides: TGTGCCAGCATTAATCCCACAGCCCTGAACACTGAAGCTTTCTTT.